The clone carrying this T cell receptor (beta chain) was found a few times. Its antigen is undetermined. A much larger clone differs from this one at a single base, so this may be a read error. The sample is drawn from a study of blood T cells in healthy people across ages. General study points: Older age went with lower TCR beta diversity per million T cells, in a roughly linear way.

The V gene's germline CDR1 is SGHTA and CDR2 FQGNSA. This CDR3 has 14 amino acids. A sample-barcoded 5' primer and a J-beta primer mix were used in a second PCR of roughly 7 to 11 cycles. Each of the samples gave a minimum of 3 million paired-end reads that contained CDR3. In TCRdb, the 5' RACE reads were re-called with MiXCR into one record per CDR3 protein. The data contain about 650,000 distinct CDR3 sequences, less than 40% of them singletons. Approximately 10 milliliters of peripheral blood were drawn from each donor into EDTA-treated tubes. V is TRBV7-2 and J is TRBJ2-3, with 7 bases fitting TRBD2. The receptor was derived from a woman aged 80 or over in good health. Sample: blood. As DNA, the CDR3 is TGTGCCAGCAGCTTAGGGCGGGGGTCAGATACGCTGTATTTT. Translating it yields CASSLGRGSDTLYF. The full variable domain, completed using reference TRBV7-2 and TRBJ2-3, is GAGVSQSPSNKVTEKGKDVELRCDPISGHTALYWYRQSLGQGLEFLIYFQGNSAPDKSGLPSDRFSAERTGGSVSTLTIQRTQQEDSAVYLCASSLGRGSDTLYFGPGTRLTVL.